The next 23 T cell receptor beta chains were all read from a single sample in a study of blood T cell repertoires in COVID-19. The table came from immunoSEQ multiplex PCR; TCRdb's copy has only in-frame clones and leaves some out. Among approximately 260,000 clones listed, about 88% were seen once. The sample consisted of peripheral blood. These receptors came from a young man with active or convalescent COVID-19.

This clone was counted once. This chain joins TRBV5-6 and TRBJ2-7; D may be TRBD2 (5 bases). Germline-derived CDR1 and CDR2 are SGHDT and YYEEEE. The ends were cut back, 4 bases at V and 7 bases at J, with 12 bases in the middle. CDR3 size: 12 residues. In nucleotides, the CDR3 is TGTGCCAGCAGCCGGGGAATATTAGAGCAGTACTTC. Translating gives CASSRGILEQYF.

V usage is TRBV5-6 and J usage is TRBJ1-2; D remains ambiguous. The V end was cut by 0 bases, the J end by 8 bases, with 11 bases between. There are 13 residues in the CDR3. Per germline, CDR1 SGHDT and CDR2 YYEEEE. CDR3 region: CASSLGYPGGYTF. As DNA, the CDR3 is TGTGCCAGCAGCTTGGGCTATCCGGGGGGCTACACCTTC.

The V and J genes are TRBV6-1 and TRBJ2-7; D perhaps matches TRBD1 (5 bases). V lost 2 bases, J lost 3 bases, and 5 bases lay in between. CDR3 length: 12 residues. Germline V gene lookup returns CDR1 MNHNS and CDR2 SASEGT. CDR3 DNA sequence: TGTGCCAGCAGTGAACAGGGCTACGAGCAGTACTTC. The encoded protein is CASSEQGYEQYF.

This chain connects TRBV2 to TRBJ2-2; 9 bases are shared with TRBD2. The germline V gene has CDR1 SNHLY and CDR2 FYNNEI. With 5 bases clipped from V and 3 bases from J, the junction kept 4 bases outside the gene matches. This CDR3 region has 15 residues. The CDR3: CASSLAGGDTGELFF. DNA for the CDR3: TGTGCCAGCAGTTTGGCGGGGGGGGACACCGGGGAGCTGTTTTTT.

This clone was seen only once. The gene calls are TRBV30 and TRBJ1-2, with a tentative D call TRBD1 (5 bases). V lost 2 bases to trimming and J lost 8 bases, with 15 bases between them. The CDR3 consists of 13 residues. Germline V CDR1 and CDR2: GTSNPN, SVGIG (reference sequence). CDR3 DNA sequence: TGTGCCTGGAGTCCACGCTCGGGGGGAGGCTACACCTTC. Protein product: CAWSPRSGGGYTF.

The chain carries TRBV5-6 and TRBJ2-7; D remains unclear. V dropped 4 bases and J dropped 2 bases, with 7 bases sitting between them. Germline CDR1 is SGHDT and CDR2 is YYEEEE. The CDR3 sequence is 12 residues long. CDR3 bases: TGTGCCAGCAGCCTAGATACCTACGAGCAGTACTTC. The encoded protein is CASSLDTYEQYF.

As DNA, the CDR3 is TGTGCCAGCAGTTTGTATCCGGATCAGCCCCAGCATTTT. It translates to CASSLYPDQPQHF. This chain joins TRBV27 and TRBJ1-5; no reliable D call. V lost 3 bases and J lost 5, with 8 bases in between. The germline CDR1 and CDR2 sequences are MNHEY and SMNVEV (reference sequence). CDR3 size: 13 residues.

The CDR3 DNA sequence: TGTGCCAGCAGCTCGGGTGGACTAGCTCAGACCCAGTACTTC. Translating gives CASSSGGLAQTQYF. This sequence joins TRBV7-2 and TRBJ2-5, with 8 positions matching TRBD2. The CDR3 is 14 amino acids. The junction had 7 bases not matched to a gene; V was cut back by 4 bases and J by 6 bases. The germline CDR1 and CDR2 sequences are SGHTA and FQGNSA.

The V call is TRBV14, the J call TRBJ2-7, with a tentative D call TRBD1 (6 bases). The germline gives CDR1 SGHDN, CDR2 FVKESK. The V end lost 4 bases, the J end lost 2 bases, and 12 bases lay between the germline ends. The CDR3 runs 14 residues. CDR3 nucleotide sequence: TGTGCCAGCAGCCGCATAACAGGGACCTACGAGCAGTACTTC. It codes for CASSRITGTYEQYF.

The rearrangement uses TRBV24-1 and TRBJ2-3; TRBD2 might be the D (6 bases). CDR3 size: 17 residues. Germline V lookup: CDR1 KGHDR, CDR2 SFDVKD. V lost 5 bases and J 4 bases, leaving 21 bases between the germline ends. CDR3 nucleotide sequence: TGTGCCACCAGTGTAAGCTATTGGGAGGATCCGTCAGATACGCAGTATTTT. It encodes CATSVSYWEDPSDTQYF.

V and J are TRBV5-5 and TRBJ2-3; no firm D call. Germline V gene sequence: CDR1 SGHKS, CDR2 YYEKEE (reference sequence). V dropped 2 bases and J dropped 2 bases, with 6 bases sitting between them. There are 13 residues in the CDR3. The CDR3 DNA reads TGTGCCAGCAGCTTCGCGGTCACAGATACGCAGTATTTT. Translated, it gives CASSFAVTDTQYF.

The genes are TRBV15 and TRBJ2-2, with D tentatively TRBD2 (7 bases). The CDR3 covers 16 residues. The germline V gene encodes CDR1 LNHNV and CDR2 YYDKDF (reference sequence). The germline V and J ends were trimmed by 11 bases and 3 bases, with 22 bases remaining between them. CDR3 sequence: CAARGGGSAYTGELFF. CDR3 in DNA: TGTGCCGCCCGCGGGGGCGGGAGCGCGTACACCGGGGAGCTGTTTTTT.

This clone was recorded a few times. The chain couples TRBV7-2 to TRBJ2-7; the match to TRBD1 covers 9 bases. The CDR3 totals 15 residues. V was pared by 3 bases and J by 5 bases, with 8 bases of the junction left unmatched. The germline gives CDR1 SGHTA, CDR2 FQGNSA. The CDR3 protein is CASSFGQGSRNEQYF. The CDR3 DNA follows: TGTGCCAGCAGCTTCGGACAGGGGTCGAGGAACGAGCAGTACTTC.

The rearrangement joins TRBV24-1 to TRBJ1-2; maybe TRBD1 (6 bases). V was cut by 7 bases and J by 2 bases, with 16 bases left in between. Germline V CDR1 and CDR2: KGHDR, SFDVKD. CDR3 length: 15 residues. The chain's CDR3 is CATSSAGAANYGYTF. CDR3 in DNA: TGTGCCACCAGCTCAGCGGGGGCGGCCAACTATGGCTACACCTTC.

The gene calls are TRBV6-1 and TRBJ1-1, with TRBD1 matching 8 bases. Trimming cost V 3 bases and J 4 bases; bases outside gene matches: 4. From germline, CDR1 is MNHNS and CDR2 SASEGT. The CDR3 spans 14 residues. CDR3 protein: CASSEDRDITEAFF. In nucleotides, the CDR3 is TGTGCCAGCAGTGAGGACAGGGACATCACTGAAGCTTTCTTT.

The genes are TRBV21-1 and TRBJ2-5; TRBD1, as called in the table, went unchecked against the DNA. TRBV21-1 is deemed a pseudogene. The CDR3 runs 16 residues. This chain's CDR3 is CASSSTRDRVEETQYF. The CDR3 nucleotides are TGTGCCAGCAGCAGCACCCGGGACAGGGTCGAGGAGACCCAGTACTTC.

The CDR3 bases are TGTGCCAGCAGCTCCGGACTCAGTGGAAACACCATATATTTT. Residues: CASSSGLSGNTIYF. The V call is TRBV5-5, the J call TRBJ1-3; D is unresolved. This CDR3 contains 14 residues. Germline CDR1 reads SGHKS; CDR2 reads YYEKEE (reference sequence). V gave up 3 bases and J gave up 3 bases, with 10 bases separating them.

The chain employs TRBV4-1 and TRBJ1-6; 8 bases are shared with TRBD1. In germline, CDR1 is MGHRA, CDR2 YSYEKL. With 11 bases clipped from V and 6 bases from J, the junction kept 6 bases outside the gene matches. The CDR3 extends over 13 amino acids. CDR3 nucleotides: TGCGCCGGGGGGACAGGCGGTAATTCACCCCTCCACTTT. This translates into CAGGTGGNSPLHF.

Of note for this clone: Other DNA sequences from this sample encode an identical CDR3 as well. The chain joins TRBV12-3 or TRBV12-4 to TRBJ2-7, with a tentative D call TRBD1 (6 bases). The ends were cut back, 6 bases at V and 4 bases at J, with 10 bases in the middle. The CDR3 is 12 amino acids. The CDR3 region has the DNA TGTGCCAGCAGCTTACAGGGTTACGAGCAGTACTTC. Protein sequence: CASSLQGYEQYF.

In DNA form, the CDR3 reads TGTGCCAGCAGTTACAGCCTGCAAGCAACTAATGAAAAACTGTTTTTT. It yields the protein CASSYSLQATNEKLFF. The rearrangement uses TRBV6-5 and TRBJ1-4; no firm D call. The CDR3 totals 16 residues. Trimming left V 2 bases short and J 0 bases short, with 10 bases between. The germline V gene has CDR1 MNHEY and CDR2 SVGAGI.

There are a few counts of this clone. The chain carries TRBV7-3 and TRBJ2-7; 14 nucleotides agree with TRBD2. Per germline, CDR1 SGHTA and CDR2 FQGTGA. Trimming removed 5 bases from V and 3 bases from J; junction bases left unmatched: 9. This CDR3 is 17 amino acids long. In DNA, the CDR3 is TGTGCCAGCAGCGTGTCGGGACTAGCGGGAGTTCTCTACGAGCAGTACTTC. Translating it yields CASSVSGLAGVLYEQYF.

This chain links TRBV12-1 with TRBJ1-2; the table gives TRBD1 as D, unverified against the DNA. TRBV12-1 is listed as a pseudogene. This CDR3 has 14 amino acids. CDR3: CASRQDRVHYGYTF. The CDR3 DNA is TGTGCCAGCAGGCAAGACAGGGTTCACTATGGCTACACCTTC.

V and J are TRBV27 and TRBJ2-1, with a possible D match to TRBD1 (6 bases). V lost 6 bases and J 7 bases, leaving 13 bases between the germline ends. The CDR3 has 13 residues. CDR1 and CDR2 from the germline V gene are MNHEY and SMNVEV (reference sequence). In DNA, the CDR3 is TGTGCCAGCAGCATATCAGGGGAAAATGAGCAGTTCTTC. Its translation is CASSISGENEQFF.